This T cell receptor beta chain was identified in a study of cytomegalovirus exposure and HLA in healthy donors. Per germline, CDR1 LNHDA and CDR2 SQIVND (reference sequence). J gave up 4 bases and V 5 bases, and 4 bases lay outside the gene matches. The CDR3 consists of 14 residues. This clone came up a few times. Other DNA variants within this sample encode the same CDR3. It was with 60 Vbeta and 13 Jbeta primers that the PCR ran. Generated by immunoSEQ multiplex PCR, the TCRdb table keeps only in-frame clones and is missing some. The sample records around 300,000 clones, roughly 70% being singletons.

The chain uses TRBV19 and TRBJ2-2; 7 bases fit TRBD2. The TCR sequence derives from a female donor in good health and CMV-seronegative. Sequenced input: PBMCs. Here the CDR3 reads CASSGSSGTGELFF. The CDR3 DNA reads TGTGCCAGTAGTGGATCTAGCGGCACCGGGGAGCTGTTTTTT. The full variable domain, rest sourced from reference TRBV19 and TRBJ2-2, is DGGITQSPKYLFRKEGQNVTLSCEQNLNHDAMYWYRQDPGQGLRLIYYSQIVNDFQKGDIAEGYSVSREKKESFPLTVTSAQKNPTAFYLCASSGSSGTGELFFGEGSRLTVL.